This T cell receptor (beta chain) derives from a study of CD8+CD57+ T cells in acquired aplastic anemia. Genomic DNA templated the TCR beta VDJ and CDR3 profiling. Each CDR3 protein gets one entry after TCRdb re-called the reads with MiXCR. The sample gives 150,000 to 200,000 distinct CDR3 sequences, 48% of which show up once; over 25% is in the top ten. CD8+CD57+ cell expansion, shown by flow cytometry, had occurred in the patients selected for sequencing. The sequenced sample consisted of sorted CD4+, CD8+, or CD8+CD57+ T cells (not recorded which) from PBMCs. These receptors were taken from a human donor with aplastic anemia.

Turning to this clonotype: A much bigger clone sits one base away, suggesting this may be a read error. This rearrangement joins TRBV11-2 to TRBJ2-7, with D unclear. Germline loops: CDR1 SGHAT, CDR2 FQNNGV. CDR3 length equals 13 residues. CDR3 sequence (DNA): TGTGCCGGCAGCTTTAAGGACCCCTACGAGCAGTACTTC. Residues: CAGSFKDPYEQYF.